This is a list of T cell receptor beta chains from one sample in a study of spatial heterogeneity in lung cancer. Via MiXCR, TCRdb re-called the 5' RACE reads, giving one row per CDR3 protein. This table has more than 9,000 distinct CDR3 sequences, around 15% appearing once. This specimen was PBMCs, taken at surgery. The receptors shown here come from a male donor with early-stage non-small cell lung cancer. Both conserved end residues are part of each CDR3. Each record gives: D gene, J gene, V gene, CDR3 length, clone size, CDR3 DNA, CDR3 protein. A D gene is named only where the DNA matches it firmly. The size field is filled for only some rows; it gives once, few, many or a size class.

.	TRBJ2-2	TRBV11-3	16	few	TGTGCCAGCAGCTCACGTCTACAGGGGAACACCGGGGAGCTGTTTTTT	CASSSRLQGNTGELFF
.	TRBJ1-6	TRBV2	13	.	TGTGCCAGCACGGTGGAGGTTTACTCACCCCTCCACTTT	CASTVEVYSPLHF
TRBD2	TRBJ2-7	TRBV27	14	many	TGTGCCAGCAGTTGGACTAGCGACTCCTACGAGCAGTACTTC	CASSWTSDSYEQYF
.	TRBJ2-3	TRBV3-1	15	few	TGTGCCAGCAGCCAGGGTTTCGGAGGGAGAGATACGCAGTATTTT	CASSQGFGGRDTQYF
.	TRBJ1-1	TRBV29-1	12	many	TGCAGCGTTGACACAGATAACACTGAAGCTTTCTTT	CSVDTDNTEAFF
.	TRBJ2-1	TRBV3-1	15	many	TGTGCCAGCAGAACCCACTCCACAGGGTTAGATGAGCAGTTCTTC	CASRTHSTGLDEQFF
TRBD2	TRBJ2-2	TRBV7-2	16	few	TGTGCCAGCAGCCAGGGACTAGCGGGAGGGATCGGGGAGCTGTTTTTT	CASSQGLAGGIGELFF
.	TRBJ2-4	TRBV3-1	16	.	TGTGCCAGCAGCCAAGGTTACGGTTCATCGGCTTACATTCAGTACTTC	CASSQGYGSSAYIQYF
.	TRBJ1-2	TRBV6-1	14	.	TGTGCCAGCAGTGTAAAACAGGGAACGGATGGCTACACCTTC	CASSVKQGTDGYTF
.	TRBJ2-7	TRBV3-1	12	many	TGTGCCAGCAGCATTACCACCTACGAGCAGTACTTC	CASSITTYEQYF
TRBD2	TRBJ2-4	TRBV28	17	.	TGTGCCAGCAGCGCGCCGGTTGGAGGGAGGGCCGCAAACATTCAGTACTTC	CASSAPVGGRAANIQYF
TRBD2	TRBJ2-7	TRBV27	16	many	TGTGCCAGCAGTGGGGGTCCGGGGCGGGAGCTCTACGAGCAGTACTTC	CASSGGPGRELYEQYF
.	TRBJ1-5	TRBV7-9	16	many	TGTGCCAGCAGCTTAGGTCAGGCTGGAGGCGATCAGCCCCAGCATTTT	CASSLGQAGGDQPQHF
TRBD2	TRBJ2-3	TRBV10-3	17	.	TGTGCCACCCGACGGGGGGGAGGAACGGCTAGCACAGATACGCAGTATTTT	CATRRGGGTASTDTQYF
.	TRBJ2-2	TRBV11-2	16	many	TGTGCCAGCAGCTCGGGTGGTGGGGTTAACACCGGGGAGCTGTTTTTT	CASSSGGGVNTGELFF
TRBD1	TRBJ2-7	TRBV29-1	12	few	TGCAGCGTAGGACAGGGGCGCAACGAGCAGTACTTC	CSVGQGRNEQYF
.	TRBJ2-3	TRBV7-3	16	few	TGTGCCAGCAGCCCGGGGGTTAGCGGCGGCACAGATACGCAGTATTTT	CASSPGVSGGTDTQYF
.	TRBJ2-7	TRBV6-2/TRBV6-3	16	.	TGTGCCAGCAGCCCCTCGTTGGGGGTGGGATCCTACGAGCAGTACTTC	CASSPSLGVGSYEQYF
.	TRBJ1-1	TRBV20-1	12	few	TGCAGTGCTAGCTGGACGGACCCTGAAGCTTTCTTT	CSASWTDPEAFF
.	TRBJ1-1	TRBV11-2	16	few	TGTGCCAGCAGCTTATTTTCTCGGGGACTAAACACTGAAGCTTTCTTT	CASSLFSRGLNTEAFF
.	TRBJ1-1	TRBV6-6	14	.	TGTGCCAGCAACGCAGGGACGGCGAACACTGAAGCTTTCTTT	CASNAGTANTEAFF
TRBD2	TRBJ2-2	TRBV28	16	many	TGTGCCAGCATGGGCGGACTAGCACTTAACACCGGGGAGCTGTTTTTT	CASMGGLALNTGELFF
.	TRBJ2-3	TRBV18	17	.	TGTGCCAGCTCACCACGAGGGTCCGGAACTAGCACAGATACGCAGTATTTT	CASSPRGSGTSTDTQYF
.	TRBJ2-7	TRBV5-1	17	many	TGCGCCAGCAGCTTGGGGCAAGGGTGGCAGCAGACCTACGAGCAGTACTTC	CASSLGQGWQQTYEQYF
.	TRBJ2-5	TRBV7-3	13	medium-sized	TGTGCCAGCAGCTTAGAGGCGGGAAAGACCCAGTACTTC	CASSLEAGKTQYF
TRBD1	TRBJ2-7	TRBV20-1	14	few	TGCAGTGCTTACCCAGCGACAGGGCGATACGAGCAGTACTTC	CSAYPATGRYEQYF
.	TRBJ2-3	TRBV5-6	16	.	TGTGCCAGCAGCTTCCTAGGCGGGGCCCGCACAGATACGCAGTATTTT	CASSFLGGARTDTQYF
.	TRBJ2-3	TRBV9	14	many	TGTGCCAGCAGCGTCGGAGGGCCTGGAGATACGCAGTATTTT	CASSVGGPGDTQYF
TRBD1	TRBJ2-3	TRBV9	15	many	TGTGCCAGCAGCGTGCGGGACAGGGCCACAGATACGCAGTATTTT	CASSVRDRATDTQYF
.	TRBJ1-1	TRBV7-9	14	many	TGTGCCAGTAACTTGGGCTTTGAGTCCACTGAAGCTTTCTTT	CASNLGFESTEAFF
TRBD2	TRBJ2-1	TRBV5-4	17	.	TGTGCCAGCAGCTTGGACCCCGGGACTAGGGAGGGATCTGAGCAGTTCTTC	CASSLDPGTREGSEQFF
TRBD1	TRBJ2-3	TRBV12-3/TRBV12-4	16	.	TGTGCCAGCAGTTTACGCGCAGGGGGACCCACAGATACGCAGTATTTT	CASSLRAGGPTDTQYF
.	TRBJ2-7	TRBV12-3/TRBV12-4	16	.	TGTGCCAGCAGTCCCGTCGGGAGCGGCGTCTCCTACGAGCAGTACTTC	CASSPVGSGVSYEQYF
TRBD1	TRBJ1-5	TRBV27	14	many	TGTGCCAGCAGTTCCGACAGGGGAGGGCAGCCCCAGCATTTT	CASSSDRGGQPQHF
.	TRBJ1-2	TRBV29-1	11	.	TGCAGCGTTGGGCAGCCCTATGGCTACACCTTC	CSVGQPYGYTF
TRBD1	TRBJ2-7	TRBV27	14	few	TGTGCCAGCAGTTTGTTGGACAGGTGGTACGAGCAGTACTTC	CASSLLDRWYEQYF
.	TRBJ2-2	TRBV24-1	14	.	TGTGCCACCAATATGACAGGGAGGACCGGGGAGCTGTTTTTT	CATNMTGRTGELFF
.	TRBJ1-5	TRBV19	16	many	TGTGCCAGTATGCCCACTTCCGGTTCGCGGAATCAGCCCCAGCATTTT	CASMPTSGSRNQPQHF
.	TRBJ1-6	TRBV15	16	.	TGTGCCACCAGGAGAGCAGGAGGCTCCTATAATTCACCCCTCCACTTT	CATRRAGGSYNSPLHF
.	TRBJ2-1	TRBV12-3/TRBV12-4	10	.	TGTGCCAGCAGTTTGTATGAGCAGTTCTTC	CASSLYEQFF
TRBD1	TRBJ2-7	TRBV28	13	many	TGTGCCAGCAGGCCGGGACAGGGGCGCGAGCAGTACTTC	CASRPGQGREQYF
.	TRBJ2-2	TRBV5-1	15	few	TGCGCCAGCAGCTTGACTCAGGGACTCACCGGGGAGCTGTTTTTT	CASSLTQGLTGELFF
.	TRBJ1-3	TRBV7-6	14	medium-sized	TGTGCCAGCAGCTTAAGGGGAACTGGAAACACCATATATTTT	CASSLRGTGNTIYF
.	TRBJ2-3	TRBV28	13	few	TGTGCCAGCAGTTTAGGCGCGTTAGATACGCAGTATTTT	CASSLGALDTQYF
.	TRBJ2-7	TRBV10-3	11	few	TGTGCCATCAGTACGAGCTACGAGCAGTACTTC	CAISTSYEQYF
.	TRBJ2-5	TRBV28	13	many	TGTGCCAGCAGTTTACCAGGGCAAGAGACCCAGTACTTC	CASSLPGQETQYF
.	TRBJ2-2	TRBV28	12	.	TGTGCCAGCTTGGTAAACACCGGGGAGCTGTTTTTT	CASLVNTGELFF
TRBD2	TRBJ2-3	TRBV5-1	15	many	TGCGCCAGCAGCCCTGGGACTAGCGCCACAGATACGCAGTATTTT	CASSPGTSATDTQYF
.	TRBJ2-1	TRBV5-6	15	many	TGTGCCAGCAGCCGCGCAATACAGGGCTACAATGAGCAGTTCTTC	CASSRAIQGYNEQFF
TRBD1	TRBJ1-1	TRBV11-2	16	many	TGTGCCAGCAGCTTAAAGGGGACAGGGAAGAACACTGAAGCTTTCTTT	CASSLKGTGKNTEAFF
TRBD1	TRBJ2-1	TRBV6-6	16	many	TGTGCCAGCAAACCCTCAACCGGGACAGGTTACAATGAGCAGTTCTTC	CASKPSTGTGYNEQFF
.	TRBJ2-1	TRBV4-1	12	few	TGCGCCAGCAGCCAAGTTTACAATGAGCAGTTCTTC	CASSQVYNEQFF
TRBD2	TRBJ2-7	TRBV11-2	18	few	TGTGCCAGCAGCGGGGAACAGGGGCAGTCTAGCGGGAGGGGCGAGCAGTACTTC	CASSGEQGQSSGRGEQYF
TRBD1	TRBJ2-7	TRBV28	16	medium-sized	TGTGCCAGCAGTTCAACTCGACAGGGTCCCACCTACGAGCAGTACTTC	CASSSTRQGPTYEQYF
TRBD2	TRBJ2-7	TRBV20-1	18	many	TGCAGTGCCCCACACCTGACTAGCGGGAGGTCGAGCTCCTACGAGCAGTACTTC	CSAPHLTSGRSSSYEQYF
.	TRBJ1-2	TRBV28	13	.	TGTGCCAGCACCCGGGGGGCGGTCTATGGCTACACCTTC	CASTRGAVYGYTF
.	TRBJ1-5	TRBV27	13	medium-sized	TGTGCCAGCGGGGGTGTTAGCAATCAGCCCCAGCATTTT	CASGGVSNQPQHF
TRBD1	TRBJ2-3	TRBV28	16	few	TGTGCCAGCAGTTCAACCGGGACAGGGGTCACAGATACGCAGTATTTT	CASSSTGTGVTDTQYF